This TCR beta chain comes out of a study of blood T cell repertoires in COVID-19. Looked up from germline, CDR1 is MNHNY and CDR2 is SVGAGI (reference sequence). V gave up 2 bases and J gave up 8 bases; unmatched junction bases: 7. The CDR3 extends over 15 amino acids. This table comes from immunoSEQ multiplex PCR, and its TCRdb copy is limited to in-frame clones, with some not included. The data contain 55,000 to 70,000 clones, about 87% of them seen just once; the ten biggest clones take up over 6.5%. The V and J genes are TRBV6-6 and TRBJ2-1, with 9 bases lining up with TRBD1. The clonotype originates from a man aged 55 to 69 with acute or convalescent COVID-19. The specimen was peripheral blood. Here the CDR3 reads CASSYPDRGGHEQFF. The DNA of the CDR3 is TGTGCCAGCAGTTACCCGGACAGGGGAGGCCATGAGCAGTTCTTC.